This record looks at one TCR beta chain sequence and its context. Its antigen is currently unknown. The method was immunoSEQ multiplex PCR; TCRdb's version includes in-frame clones alone and lacks a portion of them. The table shows tens of thousands of clones, with about 90% occurring only once. Germline assignment: CDR1 SGHVS and CDR2 FNYEAQ. V was pared by 11 bases and J by 4 bases, with 8 bases between. The length of the CDR3 is 11 residues. The record originates from a study of graft-versus-host responses after intestinal transplantation. Study details: Every transplant recipient was induced with anti-thymocyte globulin, then maintained on tacrolimus and steroids for two to four years.

The chain links TRBV7-6 to TRBJ1-4; tentatively, D is TRBD1 (5 bases). The specimen was unstimulated CD8+ T cells sorted from spleen or lymph node cells, collected before transplant. This TCR was recovered from a human donor who was the organ donor for an intestinal transplant. CDR3 coding DNA: TGTGCCGGGGGGAATAATGAAAAACTGTTTTTT. Amino acid sequence: CAGGNNEKLFF. The entire variable domain, with the rest obtained from reference TRBV7-6 and TRBJ1-4, is as follows: GAGVSQSPRYKVTKRGQDVALRCDPISGHVSLYWYRQALGQGPEFLTYFNYEAQQDKSGLPNDRFSAERPEGSISTLTIQRTEQRDSAMYRCAGGNNEKLFFGSGTQLSVL.